Sequencing of this TCR beta chain was carried out in a study of blood T cell repertoires in COVID-19 (TCRdb year 2020). Regarding the study in general: Samples covering the acute and convalescent phases of COVID-19 were provided by collaborators in the United States, Italy and Spain. The prospective study material was composed of cDNA or gDNA derived from T cells, B-cell-depleted T cells, or PBMCs. The dataset comprised deeply sampled blood TCRbeta repertoires from subjects exposed to, actively infected with, or recovered from COVID-19. The repertoires were released in a freely available public database intended as a resource for research on the immune response to SARS-CoV-2. The samples were drawn from the first 160 participants of the ongoing ImmuneRACE study and from some 1,300 subjects provided by 6 global collaborators. Nearly every sample came with metadata listing a de-identified subject ID, COVID-19 status, age in years and sex. HLA class I and class II types, where available, came from metadata supplied by the sample provider rather than from assay-based typing.

From the cysteine through the phenylalanine, the CDR3 covers 17 amino acids. Here the CDR3 DNA is all that survives: 51 bases in frame from base 1. V and J are truncated by 5 bases and 5 bases respectively, leaving an intervening sequence of 24 bases. The germline V gene provides CDR1 SGHTA and CDR2 FQGTGA. TCRbeta CDR3 regions were amplified from genomic DNA by means of the immunoSEQ Assay, a bias-controlled multiplex PCR. The authors' pipeline ran thus. Nucleated cell counts per sample were estimated from amplification of reference gene primers within the assay. To quantify the absolute abundance of each unique TCRbeta CDR3 rearrangement, sequence reads were collapsed and filtered. For each sample, productive Simpson clonality was calculated as the square root of Simpson's diversity index over productive rearrangements. Held by TCRdb, this immuneACCESS table contains in-frame sequences only and omits some clones. Under half of the omission traces to an unresolved V gene where checked; the cause of the rest is unknown. V, J and clone size are those of that table, while D and trimming were read from the DNA. The sample profile shows around 170,000 clones; under 90% of them were found once. Approximately 14% of the sample is held by the ten biggest clonotypes.

The collaborating institutions used their own protocols to collect whole blood in K2EDTA tubes. Collaborator samples were shipped for TCRbeta analysis as frozen whole blood, isolated PBMCs, or DNA extracted from either sample type. With respect to this clone: Its binding antigen is unknown. The record has no base qualities; no much larger clone is one base away.

Study-wide findings and limitations: The amount of clinical and demographic metadata varied by source and participant and was provided uncurated.

Sequencing was carried out using peripheral blood. The receptor's source is a man aged 25-45 years with active or convalescent COVID-19. The sequence joins TRBV7-3 to TRBJ2-5; the D region possibly corresponds to TRBD1 (5 bases align). The DNA is TGTGCCAGCAGCCCATTCACGGGCGTCAGGGAAGGGGAGACCCAGTACTTC. It is translated as CASSPFTGVREGETQYF.